Included here is one TCR beta chain sequence, with context. These data come from a study of blood T cell repertoires in COVID-19. Study-level information: COVID-19 samples collected from the United States, Italy and Spain covered acute and convalescent phases. Sample material is recorded as cDNA or gDNA derived from T cells, B-cell-depleted T cells, or PBMCs.

Per the original methods: The authors estimated nucleated cell counts from reference gene primer amplification. Assay used: immunoSEQ multiplex PCR; TCRdb lists only in-frame clones, some missing. The DNA gave D and trimming, while V, J and clone size come from that table. Of roughly 200,000 clones in the sample, approximately 85% were seen once. The V end lost 7 bases, the J end lost 4 bases, and 10 bases lay between the germline ends. Germline assignment: CDR1 MNHEY and CDR2 SMNVEV (reference sequence). This CDR3 is built from 12 residues. The clonotype was recovered from a human donor with active or convalescent COVID-19. The donor label of this sample is uncertain. This chain joins TRBV27 and TRBJ2-5; tentative D call: TRBD2 (6 bases). Material for sequencing was peripheral blood. CDR3 sequence (DNA): TGTGCCAGCACCGACGGGAGAGAGACCCAGTACTTC. Translating gives CASTDGRETQYF.